This TCR beta chain was retrieved from a study of cytomegalovirus exposure and HLA in healthy donors. The study's findings and limits: Presence/absence analyses supposed approximately even sequencing depth among donors. A prior analysis recorded that most TCR beta V segments were productive about 87% or about 30% of the time. High specificity and sensitivity for cytomegalovirus status were reported for the classifier.

Amplification used 60 Vbeta primers and 13 Jbeta primers. Clones were sequenced by immunoSEQ multiplex PCR, and TCRdb holds only the in-frame ones, with some missing. The table records roughly 200,000 clones, more than 65% of them present only once. The germline CDR1 and CDR2 sequences are MGHRA and YSYEKL. The CDR3 loop spans 16 amino acids. V was clipped by 4 bases and J by 0 bases; unmatched bases: 4. As for this clone: Its antigen is as yet unknown.

The sequenced sample consisted of PBMCs. The TCR sequence derives from a woman in her twenties or thirties in good health and CMV-seronegative. The rearrangement joins TRBV4-1 to TRBJ1-4; 8 nucleotides line up with TRBD1. In DNA form, the CDR3 reads TGCGCCAGCAGCCGCGGACAGGGCACAACTAATGAAAAACTGTTTTTT. It translates to CASSRGQGTTNEKLFF.